A single sample gave rise to the 22 T cell receptor beta chains below, sequenced in a study of shared clonotypes between healthy human individuals. Here immunoSEQ multiplex PCR was the method, and the copy in TCRdb shows in-frame clones only, minus some. This table has about 680,000 clones, approximately 79% appearing once. Sequences were obtained from memory CD4+ T cells sorted from blood. Indicated subset: CD45RA-negative fraction. Receptor source: a woman aged 25 to 39 in good health.

The chain carries TRBV30 and TRBJ1-5, with 9 bases matching TRBD1. Unmatched junction bases numbered 13, after V lost 3 bases and J lost 4 bases. Germline-derived CDR1 and CDR2 are GTSNPN and SVGIG (reference sequence). CDR3 length: 17 amino acids. The CDR3 sequence: CAWRPKIGTGHNQPQHF. Written as DNA, the CDR3 is TGTGCCTGGAGACCTAAAATCGGGACAGGGCATAATCAGCCCCAGCATTTT.

This clone has only one observation. Sequence at one end of the junction differs from germline and may be a read error. This chain joins TRBV6-5 and TRBJ1-1; 8 nucleotides line up with TRBD1. The CDR3 consists of 15 residues. CDR1 is MNHEY, CDR2 SVGAGI, per germline. The CDR3 sequence: CASRYSGGAGTEAFF. The CDR3 nucleotides are TGTGCCAGCAGATACTCAGGGGGCGCGGGCACTGAAGCTTTCTTT.

CDR3 bases: TGCGCCAGCAGCCCACAGTTTCGGGAGACCCAGTACTTC. It codes for CASSPQFRETQYF. The genes are TRBV5-1 and TRBJ2-5; D unresolved. CDR3 length equals 13 residues. Trimming removed 4 bases from V and 5 bases from J, with 12 bases in between. CDR1 is SGHRS, CDR2 YFSETQ, per germline.

This clone was seen a single time. This chain joins TRBV2 and TRBJ2-7; maybe TRBD2 (5 bases). V was clipped by 6 bases and J by 6 bases, with 15 bases between them. Per the germline V gene, CDR1 is SNHLY and CDR2 is FYNNEI. The CDR3 runs 13 residues. The CDR3 DNA is TGTGCCAGCAGGGCGCTCGGGGTTAGCGAGCAGTACTTC. It codes for CASRALGVSEQYF.

The chain has TRBV5-1 and TRBJ1-3; TRBD1 matches at 9 bases. The germline V gene has CDR1 SGHRS and CDR2 YFSETQ. This CDR3 has 16 amino acids. V lost 4 bases to trimming and J lost 1 base; unmatched junction nucleotides: 6. CDR3 in DNA: TGCGCCAGCAGCGTAGCCGGGACAGGGTCTGGAAACACCATATATTTT. It specifies CASSVAGTGSGNTIYF.

A single count supports this clone. This chain connects TRBV19 to TRBJ1-2; no definite D call. This CDR3 is built from 13 residues. The germline CDR1 and CDR2 sequences are LNHDA and SQIVND (reference sequence). Trimming cost V 4 bases and J 8 bases, with 14 bases left between them. CDR3 bases: TGTGCCAGTAGTAGGGCCGAGAGAATCGGCTACACCTTC. This encodes CASSRAERIGYTF.

The chain recombines TRBV11-3 with TRBJ2-7; D uncertain. The length of the CDR3 is 13 residues. Germline V gene sequence: CDR1 SGHNT, CDR2 YENEEA. V lost 5 bases and J 6 bases, leaving 14 bases between the germline ends. CDR3 sequence (DNA): TGTGCCAGCAGCCCGACCTATAAGACCGAGCAGTACTTC. Translated, it gives CASSPTYKTEQYF.

This clone has only one observation. This chain connects TRBV30 to TRBJ2-7, with 10 nucleotides matching TRBD2. From germline, CDR1 is GTSNPN and CDR2 SVGIG (reference sequence). This CDR3 is built from 14 residues. The J segment lost 5 bases and the V segment lost 5 bases, leaving 9 bases of the junction unmatched. The CDR3 DNA is TGTGCCTGGGGTTCCGGGACTAGCGTCCACGAGCAGTACTTC. Its translation: CAWGSGTSVHEQYF.

CDR3 in DNA: TGTGCCAGCAGCTTGAACACCGGGGCCGGCACTGAAGCTTTCTTT. Translating it yields CASSLNTGAGTEAFF. This chain uses TRBV11-2 with TRBJ1-1, with D possibly being TRBD1 (5 bases). The CDR3 sequence is 15 residues long. The germline V and J ends were trimmed by 3 bases and 4 bases, with 15 bases remaining between them. In germline, CDR1 is SGHAT, CDR2 FQNNGV.

Comments on this clone: A much larger clone differs from this one at a single base, so this may be a read error. The V call is TRBV6-5, the J call TRBJ2-7; tentatively, D is TRBD2 (5 bases). V was trimmed by 10 bases and J by 4 bases, leaving 8 bases between them. Germline V gene lookup returns CDR1 MNHEY and CDR2 SVGAGI. This CDR3 spans 10 amino acids. CDR3 DNA: TGTGCCATCGGGGATTACGAGCAGTACTTC. Its protein is CAIGDYEQYF.

The V gene is TRBV7-2, the J gene TRBJ2-1, with TRBD2 identical over 11 bases. Germline CDR1 SGHTA, CDR2 FQGNSA. This CDR3 region has 17 residues. Trimming took 0 bases from V and 7 from J; bases not matched to a gene: 8. In DNA form, the CDR3 reads TGTGCCAGCAGCTTAGCGCACCTAGCGGGAGGTCTAAATGAGCAGTTCTTC. Translated: CASSLAHLAGGLNEQFF.

The chain joins TRBV19 to TRBJ2-4; TRBD2 might be the D (5 bases). The V gene lost 7 bases and the J gene lost 0 bases, with 16 bases spanning the gap. Germline V gene sequence: CDR1 LNHDA, CDR2 SQIVND (reference sequence). This CDR3 contains 16 residues. CDR3 DNA: TGTGCCAGTACCCCGGTGGGGAGTCTAGCCAAAAACATTCAGTACTTC. Translated, it gives CASTPVGSLAKNIQYF.

The chain carries TRBV11-3 and TRBJ2-7; the match to TRBD2 covers 8 bases. This CDR3 has 14 amino acids. CDR1 is SGHNT, CDR2 YENEEA, per germline. V was clipped by 3 bases and J by 2 bases; unmatched bases: 3. For the CDR3, the DNA is TGTGCCAGCAGCTTGACTAGCGAAGCCTACGAGCAGTACTTC. It encodes CASSLTSEAYEQYF. The full variable domain, with the rest looked up from reference TRBV11-3 and TRBJ2-7, is EAGVVQSPRYKIIEKKQPVAFWCNPISGHNTLYWYLQNLGQGPELLIRYENEEAVDDSQLPKDRFSAERLKGVDSTLKIQPAELGDSAVYLCASSLTSEAYEQYFGPGTRLTVT.

The chain recombines TRBV30 with TRBJ2-5; no definite D call. The CDR3 totals 12 residues. V lost 4 bases and J lost 11, with 17 bases in between. Germline CDR1 GTSNPN, CDR2 SVGIG (reference sequence). In DNA, the CDR3 is TGTGCCTGGAAACGTTGGGGTGCGGAGCAGTACTTC. Translation: CAWKRWGAEQYF.

This clone was seen more than once but under ten times. The V call is TRBV20-1, the J call TRBJ2-1; D remains unclear. Trimming removed 6 bases at V and 9 bases at J, with 12 bases between. The length of the CDR3 is 11 residues. Germline V gene sequence: CDR1 DFQATT, CDR2 SNEGSKA (reference sequence). CDR3 sequence reads: CSAPPAREQFF. The CDR3 region has the DNA TGCAGTGCCCCCCCAGCCCGTGAGCAGTTCTTC.

CDR3 in DNA: TGTGCCAGCACCATGCCGGGGAGGCGTGAAGCTTTCTTT. It specifies CASTMPGRREAFF. The chain carries TRBV6-1 and TRBJ1-1; D ambiguous. Germline CDR1 MNHNS, CDR2 SASEGT. The CDR3 spans 13 residues. Trimming removed 7 bases at V and 7 bases at J, with 16 bases between.

This clone was counted only a few times. J is TRBJ1-1 and V is TRBV5-5, with 9 bases matching TRBD1. The CDR3 runs to 16 residues. V lost 1 base, J lost 3 bases, and 7 bases stayed unmatched. Per germline, CDR1 SGHKS and CDR2 YYEKEE (reference sequence). The CDR3: CASSLFTGQGYTEAFF. CDR3 sequence (DNA): TGTGCCAGCAGCTTGTTTACTGGACAGGGGTACACTGAAGCTTTCTTT. The full variable domain, its missing parts supplied by reference TRBV5-5 and TRBJ1-1, is DAGVTQSPTHLIKTRGQQVTLRCSPISGHKSVSWYQQVLGQGPQFIFQYYEKEERGRGNFPDRFSARQFPNYSSELNVNALLLGDSALYLCASSLFTGQGYTEAFFGQGTRLTVV.

The chain is built from TRBV19 and TRBJ2-3, with TRBD2 as a possible D gene (7 bases). The V end was cut by 3 bases, the J end by 6 bases, with 16 bases between. The germline V gene encodes CDR1 LNHDA and CDR2 SQIVND (reference sequence). This CDR3 spans 15 amino acids. The CDR3 protein is CASSIGGLAADTQYF. CDR3 bases: TGTGCCAGTAGTATTGGGGGGCTAGCGGCTGATACGCAGTATTTT.

The chain couples TRBV14 to TRBJ2-1; D remains ambiguous. The CDR3 is made up of 13 amino acids. Trimming took 4 bases from V and 3 from J, leaving 7 bases between them. Germline assignment: CDR1 SGHDN and CDR2 FVKESK. For the CDR3, the DNA is TGTGCCAGCAGCCCTAACCTCTACAATGAGCAGTTCTTC. It translates to CASSPNLYNEQFF.

A remark on this clone: Other nucleotide sequences in the sample specify the same CDR3. The rearrangement links TRBV10-3 to TRBJ1-2; weak D call: TRBD1 (5 bases). The V and J ends lost 3 bases and 2 bases respectively, with 10 bases between them. CDR1 and CDR2 (germline): ENHRY, SYGVKD. The CDR3 length is 14 residues. The CDR3 region is CAISERGENYGYTF. The CDR3 DNA reads TGTGCCATCAGTGAACGAGGGGAAAACTATGGCTACACCTTC.

V is TRBV7-2 and J is TRBJ1-4; TRBD1 aligns across 8 bases. The CDR3 runs 14 residues. Per the germline V gene, CDR1 is SGHTA and CDR2 is FQGNSA. With 7 bases clipped from V and 6 bases from J, the junction kept 7 bases outside the gene matches. The CDR3 region is CASTQDRVYEKLFF. CDR3 nucleotide sequence: TGTGCCAGCACCCAGGACAGGGTTTATGAAAAACTGTTTTTT.

Details on this clone: The same CDR3 also results from other DNA sequences found in this sample. V is TRBV28 and J is TRBJ1-1, with no clear D. The germline gives CDR1 MDHEN, CDR2 SYDVKM. The germline V and J ends were trimmed by 10 bases and 0 bases, with 12 bases remaining between them. The CDR3 is made up of 13 amino acids. The CDR3 region is CATLGFMNTEAFF. The CDR3 bases are TGTGCCACGCTAGGGTTCATGAACACTGAAGCTTTCTTT.